This T cell receptor beta chain is from a study of persistence of HIV-infected CD4 T cells. Study context: Donors had been on suppressive ART for a median of roughly eight years. Multiple blood draws of up to about 200 mL, except two donors with single leukapheresis.

The libraries were made with immunoSEQ version 4 in survey mode. Using immunoSEQ multiplex PCR, the repertoire was profiled, and TCRdb retains in-frame clones only, with some absent. The table records approximately 39,000 clones, around 86% of them present only once. Only a few counts were recorded for this clone. Antigen: not known. Overlapping HIV-1 Gag 15-mer peptides at approximately 0.91 ug per peptide per mL were used. Memory cells lacking CD40L and CD69 with high CD45RO were sorted. V dropped 2 bases and J dropped 7; count of bases not matched to a gene: 5. Germline-derived CDR1 and CDR2 are MNHNY and SVGAGI (reference sequence). The CDR3 contains 13 residues. Findings of the study overall: TCR analyses could not target the rare provirus-carrying CMV-responding cells.

The rearrangement links TRBV6-6 to TRBJ2-7; 7 nucleotides line up with TRBD1. This clonotype originated in an adult with HIV. The donor label of this sample is uncertain. The material sequenced was cultured CD4+ T cells from PBMCs, taken from a patient who received antiretroviral therapy. CDR3 amino acids: CASSYDSQGEQYV. The CDR3 DNA reads TGTGCCAGCAGTTACGATTCACAGGGGGAGCAGTACGTC.